This TCR beta chain was captured in a study of T cell responses to AZD1222 COVID-19 vaccine (dated by TCRdb to the early 2020s). Broadly, across the study: TCR sequencing covered fewer than 250 trial participants: around 210 given two doses of AZD1222 and around 26 given two doses of MenACWY control vaccine. Enrollment into the trials was organized by age into subgroups of 18-55, 56-69 and 70-plus years, and those subgroups contained roughly 150, 30 and 60 TCR-sequenced participants, respectively. What the study reported, not specific to this receptor: CD4 TCRs associated with the vaccine covered the entire spike protein, and the dominant responses were in regions 160-218 and 743-854. Nearly half of unique spike-specific TCRs reportedly recognized epitopes outside regions mutated in the B.1.351 and B.1.1.7 variants. A significant rise in spike-specific TCR breadth and depth was observed after two AZD1222 doses relative to day 0 and relative to MenACWY recipients. Because no day 14 peak-response samples were available, the repertoires could be characterized only after the peak T cell response. Participants were mostly white British, with more females than males. The authors suggested clonal diversity may have been underestimated. The 56-69-year group was small, and its depth increase did not reach significance, likely because of low power. Conclusions about previously exposed vaccinees are limited, since just five or six AZD1222 recipients were seropositive for SARS-CoV-2 at baseline.

The time point label, as the study defines it: about 28 days (+/-7) after the second vaccine dose. AZD1222 recipients with second doses at about 4 weeks or about 12 weeks were pooled, because spike-specific TCR depth and breadth did not differ between schedules. The vaccinee samples were drawn from two UK trials, COV001 and COV002, one of which was a single-blind randomized controlled phase 2/3 trial testing AZD1222 (ChAdOx1 nCoV-19) in healthy adults. Trial participant PBMC samples were collected at day 0 and day 28 after the second dose for TCRbeta chain sequencing. Only one count was recorded for this clone. No cognate antigen has been identified for it. No much larger clone is present one base from it, and per-base qualities are unavailable. The CDR3 regions of human TCRbeta chains were analyzed by immunosequencing. Per the authors' processing: Repertoire TCRs were matched against a reference library of SARS-CoV-2-specific TCRs generated with the MIRA antigen-specificity platform. Breadth meant the fraction of unique TCRs that were SARS-CoV-2-associated, whereas depth meant the fraction of total T cells that were SARS-CoV-2-associated. Using the MIRA data, each spike-specific TCR was assigned both to the spike region to which the TCR was reactive and to a CD4 or CD8 class. Log10-transformed breadth and depth values were compared by one-way ANOVA with Sidak's multiple comparisons tests. The source is immuneACCESS, and TCRdb retained only in-frame sequences with V and J called. Part of the clones is not carried over; for the studies checked, unresolved V genes explain less than half of this, and the remainder is unexplained. The V and J calls and the clone size are those of that table, but D and trimming were determined from the DNA. The sample includes about 160,000 clones, with about 89% observed a single time. The top ten clonotypes cover about 4% of the sample.

From the cysteine up to the phenylalanine, the CDR3 has a length of 15 residues. Only the CDR3 region is kept as DNA, spanning 45 bases read in frame from base 1. Sequences SGHNT (CDR1) and YYREEE (CDR2) are obtained from the germline V gene (reference sequence). The V end loses 4 bases and the J end loses 3 bases, and a stretch of 17 bases separates them. This clonotype originated in an adult who received the AZD1222 COVID-19 vaccine. Recombination linked TRBV5-4 to TRBJ2-7; TRBD1 might be the D gene, on 5 matching bases. The sample in question was peripheral blood, obtained 28 days after the second AZD1222 dose. For the CDR3, the sequence is CASSVGSGQNYEQYF. The nucleotide sequence reads as follows: TGTGCCAGCAGCGTGGGAAGTGGACAAAACTACGAGCAGTACTTC.